The present entry profiles one T cell receptor (beta chain) with its context. Repertoires were generated with immunoSEQ multiplex PCR, while TCRdb's copy carries only in-frame clones and drops some. Of 200,000 to 300,000 clones listed, approximately 88% were seen once; the top ten hold roughly 1.2%. Adults between roughly 18 and 95 years of age took part from 24 US areas. The CDR3 length is 15 residues. This record belongs to a study of blood T cell repertoires in COVID-19. Looking at the study overall: Acute-phase and convalescent COVID-19 samples originated in the United States, Italy and Spain. T cells, B-cell-depleted T cells, or PBMCs supplied cDNA or gDNA.

The rearrangement joins TRBV21-1 to TRBJ1-1; TRBD1, the table's D call, was not compared with the DNA. TRBV21-1 represents a pseudogene. This receptor was obtained from a woman aged 40 to 50 with acute COVID-19. What was sequenced was PBMCs or T cells enriched from blood (not recorded which). CDR3 amino acids: CASSPWCSTGAEAFF. CDR3 nucleotides: TGTGCCAGCAGCCCGTGGTGCTCCACAGGCGCTGAAGCTTTCTTT.